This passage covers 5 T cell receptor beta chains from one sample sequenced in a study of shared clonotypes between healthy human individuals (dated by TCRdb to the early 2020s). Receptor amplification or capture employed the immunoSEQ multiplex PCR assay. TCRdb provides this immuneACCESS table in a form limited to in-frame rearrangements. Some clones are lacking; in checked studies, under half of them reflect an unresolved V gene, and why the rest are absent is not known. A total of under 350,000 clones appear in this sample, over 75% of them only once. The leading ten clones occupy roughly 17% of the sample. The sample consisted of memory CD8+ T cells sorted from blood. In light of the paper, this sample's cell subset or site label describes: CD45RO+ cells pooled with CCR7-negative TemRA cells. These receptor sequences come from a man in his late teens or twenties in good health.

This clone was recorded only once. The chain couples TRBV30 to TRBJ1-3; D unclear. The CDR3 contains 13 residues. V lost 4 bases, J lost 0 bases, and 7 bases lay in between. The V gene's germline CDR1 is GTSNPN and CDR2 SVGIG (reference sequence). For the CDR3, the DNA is TGTGCCTGGACCCACCCCTCTGGAAACACCATATATTTT. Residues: CAWTHPSGNTIYF.

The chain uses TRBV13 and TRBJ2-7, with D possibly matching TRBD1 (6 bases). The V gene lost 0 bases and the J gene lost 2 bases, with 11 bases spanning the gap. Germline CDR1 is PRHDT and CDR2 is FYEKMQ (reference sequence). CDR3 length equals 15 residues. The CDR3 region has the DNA TGTGCCAGCAGCTTAGGGACAGGAGATGCCTACGAGCAGTACTTC. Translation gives CASSLGTGDAYEQYF.

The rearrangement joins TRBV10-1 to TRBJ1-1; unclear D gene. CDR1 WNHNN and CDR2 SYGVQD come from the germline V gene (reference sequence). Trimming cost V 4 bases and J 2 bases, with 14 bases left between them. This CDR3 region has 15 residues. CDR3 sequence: CASSGSRVGNTEAFF. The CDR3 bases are TGCGCCAGCAGTGGTTCTCGGGTGGGAAACACTGAAGCTTTCTTT.

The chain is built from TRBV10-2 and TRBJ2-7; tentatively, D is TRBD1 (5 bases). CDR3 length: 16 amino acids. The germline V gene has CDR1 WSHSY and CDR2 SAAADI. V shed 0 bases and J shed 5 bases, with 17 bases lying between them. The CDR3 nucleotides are TGCGCCAGCAGTGAGTCGGGCAGGGTAGGGCACCACGAGCAGTACTTC. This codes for CASSESGRVGHHEQYF.

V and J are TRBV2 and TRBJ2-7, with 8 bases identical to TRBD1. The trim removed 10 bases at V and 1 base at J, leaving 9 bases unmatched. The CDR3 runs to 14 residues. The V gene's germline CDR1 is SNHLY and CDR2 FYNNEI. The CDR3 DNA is TGTGCCACGCAAGTGGGACAGGAGTCCTACGAGCAGTACTTC. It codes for CATQVGQESYEQYF. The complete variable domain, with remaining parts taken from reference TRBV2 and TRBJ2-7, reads EPEVTQTPSHQVTQMGQEVILRCVPISNHLYFYWYRQILGQKVEFLVSFYNNEISEKSEIFDDQFSVERPDGSNFTLKIRSTKLEDSAMYFCATQVGQESYEQYFGPGTRLTVT.